This TCR beta chain was recorded in a study of T cell responses to AZD1222 COVID-19 vaccine. Germline CDR1 is MDHEN and CDR2 is SYDVKM. This CDR3 region has 13 residues. Trimming shortened V by 6 bases and J by 7 bases, and 15 bases separated the two germline ends. This clone was recorded only once. Antigen specificity is unknown. Broader study findings: Repertoire collection took place solely once the T cell response had peaked. Once two AZD1222 doses were given, Spike-specific TCR breadth and depth went up. Distributed over spike, vaccine-associated CD4 TCRs predominated at 160-218 and 743-854. Most donors were white British and more were female, and clonal diversity was possibly underestimated.

The table came from immunoSEQ multiplex PCR; TCRdb's copy has only in-frame clones and leaves some out. The sample consists of 180,000 or so clones, 85% to 95% of them appearing once. Here the sequenced sample was peripheral blood, taken on day 0 of AZD1222 vaccination. This receptor was obtained from an adult in good health. The V gene is TRBV28, the J gene TRBJ1-2; D possibly corresponds to TRBD1 (5 bases). The CDR3 sequence is CASSPPGSGGYTF. The DNA for the CDR3 is TGTGCCAGCAGCCCACCAGGGAGTGGTGGCTACACCTTC.